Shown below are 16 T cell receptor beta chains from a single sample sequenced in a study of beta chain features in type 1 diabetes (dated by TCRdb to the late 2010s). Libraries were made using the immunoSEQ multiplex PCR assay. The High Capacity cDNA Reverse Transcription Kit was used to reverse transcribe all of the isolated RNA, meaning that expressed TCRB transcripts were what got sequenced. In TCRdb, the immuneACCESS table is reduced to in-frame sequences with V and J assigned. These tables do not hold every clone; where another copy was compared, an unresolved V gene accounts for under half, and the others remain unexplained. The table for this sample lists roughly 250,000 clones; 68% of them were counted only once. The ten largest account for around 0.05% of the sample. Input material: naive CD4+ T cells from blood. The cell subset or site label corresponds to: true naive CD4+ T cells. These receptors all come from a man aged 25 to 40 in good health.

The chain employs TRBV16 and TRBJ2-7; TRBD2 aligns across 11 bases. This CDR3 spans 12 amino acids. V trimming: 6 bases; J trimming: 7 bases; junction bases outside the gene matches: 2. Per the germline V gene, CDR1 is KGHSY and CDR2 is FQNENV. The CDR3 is CASSGTSGEQYF. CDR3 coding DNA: TGTGCCAGCAGTGGGACTAGCGGTGAGCAGTACTTC.

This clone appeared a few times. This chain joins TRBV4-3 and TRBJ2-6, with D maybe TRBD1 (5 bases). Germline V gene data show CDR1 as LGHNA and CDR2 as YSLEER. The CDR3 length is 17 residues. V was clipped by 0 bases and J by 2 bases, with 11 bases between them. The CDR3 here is CASSQDLVRAGANVLTF. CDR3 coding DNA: TGCGCCAGCAGCCAAGATCTGGTCAGGGCTGGGGCCAACGTCCTGACTTTC.

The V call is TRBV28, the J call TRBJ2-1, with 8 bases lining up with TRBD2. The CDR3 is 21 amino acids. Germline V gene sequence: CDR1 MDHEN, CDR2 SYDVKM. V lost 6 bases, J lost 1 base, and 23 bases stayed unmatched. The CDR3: CASSSFRGRGSGSGSYNEQFF. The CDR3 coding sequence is TGTGCCAGCAGCTCATTTAGGGGACGAGGCAGCGGGAGTGGTTCCTACAATGAGCAGTTCTTC.

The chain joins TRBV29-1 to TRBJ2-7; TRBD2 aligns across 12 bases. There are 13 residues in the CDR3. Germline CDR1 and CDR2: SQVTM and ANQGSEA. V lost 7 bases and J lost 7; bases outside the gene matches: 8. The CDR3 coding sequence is TGCAGCGCTGTTCGGACTAGCGGGATAGAGCAGTACTTC. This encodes CSAVRTSGIEQYF.

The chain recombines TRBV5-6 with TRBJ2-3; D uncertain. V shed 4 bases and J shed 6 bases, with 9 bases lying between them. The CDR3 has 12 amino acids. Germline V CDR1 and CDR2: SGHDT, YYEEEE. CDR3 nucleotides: TGTGCCAGCAGCGGGATGCGCGATACGCAGTATTTT. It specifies CASSGMRDTQYF.

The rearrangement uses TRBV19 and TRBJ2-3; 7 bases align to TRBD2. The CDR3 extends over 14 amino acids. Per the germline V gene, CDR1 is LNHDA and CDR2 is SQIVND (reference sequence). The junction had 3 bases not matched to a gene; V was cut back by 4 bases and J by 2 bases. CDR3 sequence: CASSTSGLTDTQYF. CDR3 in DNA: TGTGCCAGTAGTACTAGCGGACTCACAGATACGCAGTATTTT.

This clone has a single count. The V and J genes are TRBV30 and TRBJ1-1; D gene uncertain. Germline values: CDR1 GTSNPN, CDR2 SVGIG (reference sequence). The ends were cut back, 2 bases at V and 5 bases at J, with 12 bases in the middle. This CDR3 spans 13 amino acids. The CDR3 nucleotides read TGTGCCTGGAGTCGCGGGCGCGGAACTGAAGCTTTCTTT. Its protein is CAWSRGRGTEAFF.

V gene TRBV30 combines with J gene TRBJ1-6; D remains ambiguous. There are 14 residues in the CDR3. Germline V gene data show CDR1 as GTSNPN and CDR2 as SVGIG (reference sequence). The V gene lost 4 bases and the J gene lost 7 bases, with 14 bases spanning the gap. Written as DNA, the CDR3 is TGTGCCTGGAAGGGTCTCGGAGGGAATTCACCCCTCCACTTT. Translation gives CAWKGLGGNSPLHF.

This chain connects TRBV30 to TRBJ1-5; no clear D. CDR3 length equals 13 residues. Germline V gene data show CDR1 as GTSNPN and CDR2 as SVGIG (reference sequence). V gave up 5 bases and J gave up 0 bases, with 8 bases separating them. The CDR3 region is CAWGPHSNQPQHF. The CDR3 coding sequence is TGTGCCTGGGGACCTCATAGCAATCAGCCCCAGCATTTT.

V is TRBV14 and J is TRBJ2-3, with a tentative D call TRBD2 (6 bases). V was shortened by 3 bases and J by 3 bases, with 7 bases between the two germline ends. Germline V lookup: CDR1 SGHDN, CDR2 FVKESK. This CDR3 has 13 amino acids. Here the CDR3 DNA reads TGTGCCAGCAGCCAGGGAGGAACAGATACGCAGTATTTT. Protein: CASSQGGTDTQYF. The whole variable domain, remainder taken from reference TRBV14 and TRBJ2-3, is EAGVTQFPSHSVIEKGQTVTLRCDPISGHDNLYWYRRVMGKEIKFLLHFVKESKQDESGMPNNRFLAERTGGTYSTLKVQPAELEDSGVYFCASSQGGTDTQYFGPGTRLTVL.

CDR3 protein: CAWSALGGSGNTIYF. DNA for the CDR3: TGTGCCTGGAGTGCCCTCGGGGGCTCTGGAAACACCATATATTTT. The J gene is TRBJ1-3, the V gene TRBV30; maybe TRBD1 (5 bases). Looked up from germline, CDR1 is GTSNPN and CDR2 is SVGIG (reference sequence). The CDR3 has 15 amino acids. V was pared by 1 base and J by 0 bases, with 10 bases between.

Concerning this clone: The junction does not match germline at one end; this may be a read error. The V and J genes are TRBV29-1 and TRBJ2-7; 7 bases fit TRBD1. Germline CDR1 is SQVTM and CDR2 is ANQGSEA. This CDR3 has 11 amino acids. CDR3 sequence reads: CSVEGGDEQYF. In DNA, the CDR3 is TGCAGCGTGGAAGGGGGCGACGAGCAGTACTTC.

The CDR3 DNA sequence: TGTGCCTGGAGTGTAATAGATGGAAACACCATATATTTT. This encodes CAWSVIDGNTIYF. The V gene is TRBV30, the J gene TRBJ1-3; no firm D call. In germline, CDR1 is GTSNPN, CDR2 SVGIG (reference sequence). The CDR3 loop spans 13 amino acids. Trimming pared 0 bases from V and 3 bases from J, leaving 6 bases between. The full variable domain, in which reference TRBV30 and TRBJ1-3 provide the parts outside the CDR3, is SQTIHQWPATLVQPVGSPLSLECTVEGTSNPNLYWYRQAAGRGLQLLFYSVGIGQISSEVPQNLSASRPQDRQFILSSKKLLLSDSGFYLCAWSVIDGNTIYFGEGSWLTVV.

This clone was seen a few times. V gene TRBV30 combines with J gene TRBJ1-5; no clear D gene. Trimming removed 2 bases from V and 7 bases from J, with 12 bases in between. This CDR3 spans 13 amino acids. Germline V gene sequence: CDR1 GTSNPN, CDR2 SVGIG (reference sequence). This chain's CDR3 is CAWSSLPGQPQHF. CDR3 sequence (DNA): TGTGCCTGGAGTTCCTTACCAGGACAGCCCCAGCATTTT.

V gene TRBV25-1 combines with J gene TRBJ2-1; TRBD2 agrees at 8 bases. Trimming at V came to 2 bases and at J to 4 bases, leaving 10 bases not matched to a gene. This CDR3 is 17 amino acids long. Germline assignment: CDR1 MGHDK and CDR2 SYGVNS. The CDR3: CASSEGGAGEIYNEQFF. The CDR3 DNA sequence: TGTGCCAGCAGTGAAGGAGGAGCGGGGGAGATTTACAATGAGCAGTTCTTC. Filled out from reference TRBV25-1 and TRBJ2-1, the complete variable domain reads EADIYQTPRYLVIGTGKKITLECSQTMGHDKMYWYQQDPGMELHLIHYSYGVNSTEKGDLSSESTVSRIRTEHFPLTLESARPSHTSQYLCASSEGGAGEIYNEQFFGPGTRLTVL.

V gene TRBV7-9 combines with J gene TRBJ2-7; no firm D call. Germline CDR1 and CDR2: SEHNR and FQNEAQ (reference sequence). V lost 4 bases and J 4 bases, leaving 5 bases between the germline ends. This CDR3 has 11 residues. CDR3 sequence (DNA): TGTGCCAGCAGCTGGCGGTACGAGCAGTACTTC. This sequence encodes CASSWRYEQYF. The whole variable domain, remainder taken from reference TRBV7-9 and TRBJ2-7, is DTGVSQNPRHKITKRGQNVTFRCDPISEHNRLYWYRQTLGQGPEFLTYFQNEAQLEKSRLLSDRFSAERPKGSFSTLEIQRTEQGDSAMYLCASSWRYEQYFGPGTRLTVT.